There are a few counts of the clone carrying this T cell receptor (beta chain). The data stem from a study of blood T cell repertoires in COVID-19. Across the study: From the United States, Italy and Spain came samples of acute and convalescent COVID-19.

This CDR3 has 14 residues. With 5 bases removed from V and 7 bases from J, the gap between germline ends came to 14 bases. CDR1 is SGHVS and CDR2 is FQNEAQ in the germline V gene. Per the authors' pipeline: Amplification of reference gene primers was used by the study to estimate nucleated cell counts. Assay: immunoSEQ multiplex PCR; the TCRdb copy retains only in-frame clones and omits some. V, J and clone size are taken as reported in that table, and D and trimming were inferred from the DNA itself. The sample lists about 86,000 clones, approximately 88% occurring once. The specimen sequenced was peripheral blood. The chain employs TRBV7-8 and TRBJ2-2; D may be TRBD2 (6 bases). The clonotype comes from a woman over 75 with active or convalescent COVID-19. CDR3 nucleotide sequence: TGTGCCAGCAGCACTGCTAGCGCGGGCGGGGAGCTGTTTTTT. This sequence encodes CASSTASAGGELFF.